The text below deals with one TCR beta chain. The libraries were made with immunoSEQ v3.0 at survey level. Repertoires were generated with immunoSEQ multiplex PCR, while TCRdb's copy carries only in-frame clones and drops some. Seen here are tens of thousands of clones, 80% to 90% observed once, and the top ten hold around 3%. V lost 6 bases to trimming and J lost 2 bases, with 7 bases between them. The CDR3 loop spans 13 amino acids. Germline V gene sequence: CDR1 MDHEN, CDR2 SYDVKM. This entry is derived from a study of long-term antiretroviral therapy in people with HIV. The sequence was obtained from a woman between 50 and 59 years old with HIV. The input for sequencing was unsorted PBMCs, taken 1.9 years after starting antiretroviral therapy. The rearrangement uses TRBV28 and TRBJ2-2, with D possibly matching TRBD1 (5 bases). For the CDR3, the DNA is TGTGCCAGCAGGACAGATAACACCGGGGAGCTGTTTTTT. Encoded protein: CASRTDNTGELFF.